This TCR beta chain is from a study of T cells in localized non-small cell lung cancer. Using immunoSEQ multiplex PCR, the repertoire was profiled, and TCRdb retains in-frame clones only, with some absent. The table shows around 1,700 clones, with 36% occurring only once. CDR1 is KGHSH, CDR2 LQKENI, per germline. V dropped 2 bases and J dropped 6; count of bases not matched to a gene: 10. The CDR3 has 16 amino acids. V gene TRBV18 combines with J gene TRBJ1-2; 9 bases are shared with TRBD1. The TCR sequence derives from a woman aged 35-75 years with stage II lung adenocarcinoma. The specimen was lung tumor tissue, collected before any cancer treatment. The CDR3 DNA reads TGTGCCAGCTCACCAGAGGCCGGGACAGGGCGTAATGGCTACACCTTC. It specifies CASSPEAGTGRNGYTF.